The entry that follows covers one TCR beta chain sequence. Antigen unknown. The entirety of the isolated RNA underwent reverse transcription, so expressed TCRB transcripts were sequenced. Clones were read by immunoSEQ multiplex PCR, and TCRdb kept only the in-frame ones, dropping some. In the table there are nearly 350,000 clones, around 8% of which are singletons. The J segment lost 1 base and the V segment lost 5 bases, leaving 3 bases of the junction unmatched. The CDR3 totals 14 residues. Germline loops: CDR1 SGHTA, CDR2 FQGNSA. The data were obtained in a study of beta chain features in type 1 diabetes. Study summary: Sorted cells, some 110 million in number, were examined across all samples. Study-wide results and caveats: TCRB repertoires of naive, central memory and Treg cells appeared more similar among patients than among healthy donors.

The sequence was obtained from a woman aged 18-29 years in good health. Sequenced material: central memory CD4+ T cells from blood. The chain is built from TRBV7-2 and TRBJ2-3; 7 positions agree with TRBD1. The CDR3 sequence is CASSPGQGTDTQYF. CDR3 nucleotides: TGTGCCAGCAGCCCCGGACAGGGCACAGATACGCAGTATTTT.